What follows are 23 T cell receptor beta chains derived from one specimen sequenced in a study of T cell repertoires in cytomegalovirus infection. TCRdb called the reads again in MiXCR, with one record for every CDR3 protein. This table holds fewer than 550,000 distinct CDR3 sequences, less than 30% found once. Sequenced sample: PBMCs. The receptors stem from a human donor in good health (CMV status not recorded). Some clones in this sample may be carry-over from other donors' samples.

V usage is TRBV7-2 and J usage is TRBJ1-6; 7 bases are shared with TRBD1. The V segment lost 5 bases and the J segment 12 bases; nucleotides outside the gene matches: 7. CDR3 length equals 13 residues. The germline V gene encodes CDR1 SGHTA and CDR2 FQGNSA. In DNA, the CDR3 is TGTGCCAGCAGCACCCGACAGGGCCAACCCCTCCACTTT. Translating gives CASSTRQGQPLHF.

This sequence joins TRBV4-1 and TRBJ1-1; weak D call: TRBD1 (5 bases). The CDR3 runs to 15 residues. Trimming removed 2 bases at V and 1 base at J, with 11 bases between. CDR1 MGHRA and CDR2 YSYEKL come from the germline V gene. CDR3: CASSQLPGQNTEAFF. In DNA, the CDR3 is TGCGCCAGCAGCCAATTACCGGGGCAGAACACTGAAGCTTTCTTT.

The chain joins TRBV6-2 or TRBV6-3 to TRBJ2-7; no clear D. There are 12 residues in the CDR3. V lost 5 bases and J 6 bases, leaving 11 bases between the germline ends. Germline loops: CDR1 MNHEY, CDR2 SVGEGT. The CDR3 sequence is CASSNKGFEQYV. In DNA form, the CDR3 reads TGTGCCAGCAGTAACAAAGGGTTCGAGCAGTACGTC.

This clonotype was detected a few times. The CDR3 region has the DNA TGTGCCAGCAGTTTGGGACGGGGAAGGGATGAAGCTTTCTTT. Translated: CASSLGRGRDEAFF. V and J are TRBV12-3 or TRBV12-4 and TRBJ1-1, with TRBD1 as a possible D gene (5 bases). V was cut by 3 bases and J by 7 bases, with 15 bases left in between. The CDR3 spans 14 residues.

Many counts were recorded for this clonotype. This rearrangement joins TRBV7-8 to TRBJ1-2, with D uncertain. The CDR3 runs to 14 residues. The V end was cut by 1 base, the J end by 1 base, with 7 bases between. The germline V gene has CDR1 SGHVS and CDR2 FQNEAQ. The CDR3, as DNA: TGTGCCAGCAGCTTAGGTCGTCTTAACTATGGCTACACCTTC. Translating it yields CASSLGRLNYGYTF.

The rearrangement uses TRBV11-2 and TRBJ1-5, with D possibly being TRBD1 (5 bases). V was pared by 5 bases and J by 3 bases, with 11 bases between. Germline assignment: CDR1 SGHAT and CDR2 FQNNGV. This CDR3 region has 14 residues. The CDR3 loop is CASSPDSYNQPQHF. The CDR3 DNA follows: TGTGCCAGCAGCCCCGACAGTTACAATCAGCCCCAGCATTTT.

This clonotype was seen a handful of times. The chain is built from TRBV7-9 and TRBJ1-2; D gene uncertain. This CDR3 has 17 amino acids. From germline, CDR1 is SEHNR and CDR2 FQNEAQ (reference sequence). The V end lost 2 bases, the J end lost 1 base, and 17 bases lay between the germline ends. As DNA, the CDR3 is TGTGCCAGCAGCTTACGAAAAAATGAACAGATTAACTATGGCTACACCTTC. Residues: CASSLRKNEQINYGYTF.

The CDR3 nucleotides read TGTGCCAGCAGCTTTCCTCCGGGCCTTCGAAACACCATATATTTT. Protein product: CASSFPPGLRNTIYF. This chain uses TRBV11-3 with TRBJ1-3; D unclear. The CDR3 has 15 residues. Looked up from germline, CDR1 is SGHNT and CDR2 is YENEEA. Trimming pared 3 bases from V and 5 bases from J, leaving 14 bases between.

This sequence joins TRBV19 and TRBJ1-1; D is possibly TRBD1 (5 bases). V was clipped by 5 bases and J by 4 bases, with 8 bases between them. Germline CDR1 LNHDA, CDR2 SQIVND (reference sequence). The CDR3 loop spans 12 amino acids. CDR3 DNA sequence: TGTGCCAGTAGTGGCAGGGCCACTGAAGCTTTCTTT. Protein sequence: CASSGRATEAFF. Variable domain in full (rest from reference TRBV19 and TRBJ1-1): DGGITQSPKYLFRKEGQNVTLSCEQNLNHDAMYWYRQDPGQGLRLIYYSQIVNDFQKGDIAEGYSVSREKKESFPLTVTSAQKNPTAFYLCASSGRATEAFFGQGTRLTVV.

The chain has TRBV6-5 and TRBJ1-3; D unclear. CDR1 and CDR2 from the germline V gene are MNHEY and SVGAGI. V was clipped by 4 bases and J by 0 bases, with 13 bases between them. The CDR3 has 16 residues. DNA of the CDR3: TGTGCCAGCAGTTTGGGGTTCCTTTCCTCTGGAAACACCATATATTTT. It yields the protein CASSLGFLSSGNTIYF.

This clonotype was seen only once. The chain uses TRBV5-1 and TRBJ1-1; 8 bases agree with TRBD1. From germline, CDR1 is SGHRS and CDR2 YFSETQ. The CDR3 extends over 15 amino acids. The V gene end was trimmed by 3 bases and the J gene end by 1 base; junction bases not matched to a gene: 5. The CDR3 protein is CASSSTGQENTEAFF. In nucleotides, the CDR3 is TGCGCCAGCAGCTCAACGGGACAGGAGAACACTGAAGCTTTCTTT.

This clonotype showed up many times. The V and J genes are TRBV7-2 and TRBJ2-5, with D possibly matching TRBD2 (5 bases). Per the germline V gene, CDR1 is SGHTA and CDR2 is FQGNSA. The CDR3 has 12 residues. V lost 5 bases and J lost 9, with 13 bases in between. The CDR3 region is CASSPSDGAQYF. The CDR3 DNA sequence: TGTGCCAGCAGCCCCTCGGACGGGGCCCAGTACTTC.

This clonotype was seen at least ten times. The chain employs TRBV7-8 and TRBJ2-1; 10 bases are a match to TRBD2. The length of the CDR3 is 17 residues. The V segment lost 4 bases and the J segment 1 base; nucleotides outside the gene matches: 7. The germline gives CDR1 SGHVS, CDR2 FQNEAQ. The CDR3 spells CASSSRTSGTSYNEQFF. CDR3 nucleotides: TGTGCCAGCAGCTCTAGGACTAGCGGAACTTCCTACAATGAGCAGTTCTTC.

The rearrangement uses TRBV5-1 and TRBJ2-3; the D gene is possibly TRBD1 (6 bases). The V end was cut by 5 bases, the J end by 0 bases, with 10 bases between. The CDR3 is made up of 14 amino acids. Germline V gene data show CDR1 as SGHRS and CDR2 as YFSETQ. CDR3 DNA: TGCGCCAGCAGGCCCGGGACAAGCACAGATACGCAGTATTTT. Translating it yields CASRPGTSTDTQYF. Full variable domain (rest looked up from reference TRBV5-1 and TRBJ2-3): KAGVTQTPRYLIKTRGQQVTLSCSPISGHRSVSWYQQTPGQGLQFLFEYFSETQRNKGNFPGRFSGRQFSNSRSEMNVSTLELGDSALYLCASRPGTSTDTQYFGPGTRLTVL.

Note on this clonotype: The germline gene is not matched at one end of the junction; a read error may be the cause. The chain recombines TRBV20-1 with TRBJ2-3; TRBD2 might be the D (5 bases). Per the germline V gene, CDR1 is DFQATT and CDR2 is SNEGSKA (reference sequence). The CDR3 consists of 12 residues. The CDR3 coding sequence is TGCAGTGCTAGAGATATTGGGCGGGTCCAGAGCTTT. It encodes CSARDIGRVQSF.

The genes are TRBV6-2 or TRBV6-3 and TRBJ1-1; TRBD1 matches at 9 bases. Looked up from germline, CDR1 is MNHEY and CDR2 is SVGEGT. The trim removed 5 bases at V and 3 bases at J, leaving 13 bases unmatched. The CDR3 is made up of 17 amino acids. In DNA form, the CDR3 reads TGTGCCAGCAGTCCACCGGGACAGGGACTTCAAGACACTGAAGCTTTCTTT. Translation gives CASSPPGQGLQDTEAFF.

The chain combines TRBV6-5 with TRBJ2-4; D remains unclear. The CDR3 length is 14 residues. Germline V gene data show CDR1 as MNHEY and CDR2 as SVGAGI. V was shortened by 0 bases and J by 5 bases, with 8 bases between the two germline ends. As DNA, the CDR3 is TGTGCCAGCAGTTACTCGGGATACCAAAACATTCAGTACTTC. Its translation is CASSYSGYQNIQYF.

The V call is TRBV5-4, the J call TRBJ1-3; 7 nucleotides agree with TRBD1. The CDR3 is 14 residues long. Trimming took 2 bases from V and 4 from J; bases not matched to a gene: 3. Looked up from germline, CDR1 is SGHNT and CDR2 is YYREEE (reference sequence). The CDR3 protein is CASSFDREGNTIYF. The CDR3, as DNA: TGTGCCAGCAGCTTCGACAGGGAAGGAAACACCATATATTTT.

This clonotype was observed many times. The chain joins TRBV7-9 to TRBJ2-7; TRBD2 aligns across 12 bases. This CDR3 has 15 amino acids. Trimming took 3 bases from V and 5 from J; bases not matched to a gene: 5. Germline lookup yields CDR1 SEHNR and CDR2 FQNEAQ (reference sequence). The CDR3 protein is CASSFSSSGRDEQYV. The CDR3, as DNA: TGTGCCAGCAGCTTTTCGTCTAGCGGGAGGGACGAGCAGTACGTC.

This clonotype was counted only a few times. The CDR3 here is CASSRGLVYEQYV. CDR3 coding DNA: TGTGCCAGCAGCAGAGGACTAGTCTACGAGCAGTACGTC. The J gene is TRBJ2-7, the V gene TRBV7-2; 7 bases agree with TRBD2. V gave up 5 bases and J gave up 3 bases; unmatched junction bases: 4. Germline V CDR1 and CDR2: SGHTA, FQGNSA. CDR3 size: 13 residues.

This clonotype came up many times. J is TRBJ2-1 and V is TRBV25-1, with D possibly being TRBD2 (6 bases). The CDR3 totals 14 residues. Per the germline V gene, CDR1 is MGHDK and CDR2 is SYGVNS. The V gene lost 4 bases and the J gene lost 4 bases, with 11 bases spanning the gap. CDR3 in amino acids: CASSGGAPYNEQFF. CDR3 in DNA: TGTGCCAGCAGTGGCGGGGCCCCTTACAATGAGCAGTTCTTC.

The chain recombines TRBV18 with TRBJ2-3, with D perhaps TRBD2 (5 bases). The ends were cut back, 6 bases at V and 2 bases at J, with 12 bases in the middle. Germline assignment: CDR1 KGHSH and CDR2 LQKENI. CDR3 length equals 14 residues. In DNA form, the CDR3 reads TGTGCCAGCTCTCTACTAGACATCACAGATACGCAGTATTTT. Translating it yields CASSLLDITDTQYF.

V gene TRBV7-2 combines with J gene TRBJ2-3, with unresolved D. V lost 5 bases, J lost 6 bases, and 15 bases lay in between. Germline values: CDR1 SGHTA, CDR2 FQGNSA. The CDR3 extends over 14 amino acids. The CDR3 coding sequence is TGTGCCAGCAGCCGATCTTCCTCGGTGGATACGCAGTATTTT. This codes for CASSRSSSVDTQYF.